Presented here are 10 T cell receptor beta chains from one specimen sequenced in a study of cytomegalovirus exposure and HLA in healthy donors. Amplification used 60 Vbeta primers and 13 Jbeta primers. Here immunoSEQ multiplex PCR was the method, and the copy in TCRdb shows in-frame clones only, minus some. The sample shows about 61,000 clones, about 89% of them seen only once. Sequencing input: PBMCs. These receptors originate from a man aged 25-45 years in good health and CMV-seropositive.

This clone occurred a few times. The chain carries TRBV11-2 and TRBJ2-7, with D uncertain. The germline V and J ends were trimmed by 8 bases and 3 bases, with 8 bases remaining between them. CDR1 and CDR2 (germline): SGHAT, FQNNGV. The CDR3 has 11 residues. In DNA form, the CDR3 reads TGTGCCAGCCAGGTTAGCTACGAGCAGTACTTC. Protein sequence: CASQVSYEQYF.

The J gene is TRBJ1-1, the V gene TRBV18; TRBD1 agrees at 7 bases. CDR1 is KGHSH, CDR2 LQKENI, per germline. This CDR3 spans 15 amino acids. V dropped 4 bases and J dropped 3; count of bases not matched to a gene: 8. The CDR3 protein is CASSLTGEWDTEAFF. Written as DNA, the CDR3 is TGTGCCAGCTCACTCACAGGGGAATGGGACACTGAAGCTTTCTTT.

This chain connects TRBV30 to TRBJ2-1, with a possible D match to TRBD2 (6 bases). The CDR3 has 13 amino acids. Per germline, CDR1 GTSNPN and CDR2 SVGIG (reference sequence). Between the trimmed V and J ends, which lost 3 bases and 9 bases, there was a span of 15 bases. The CDR3 DNA is TGTGCCTGGAGCCTAGCGCGGGGTGGTGAGCAGTTCTTC. Translated, it gives CAWSLARGGEQFF.

This chain links TRBV6-6 with TRBJ2-7; a possible D gene is TRBD2 (6 bases). The CDR3 has 14 residues. Looked up from germline, CDR1 is MNHNY and CDR2 is SVGAGI (reference sequence). V dropped 7 bases and J dropped 0 bases, with 13 bases sitting between them. The CDR3 spells CASTGGTSSYEQYF. Here the CDR3 DNA reads TGTGCCAGCACGGGCGGGACGAGCTCCTACGAGCAGTACTTC.

The V call is TRBV15, the J call TRBJ2-7, with D perhaps matching TRBD1 (5 bases). With 4 bases removed from V and 5 bases from J, the gap between germline ends came to 12 bases. Per germline, CDR1 LNHNV and CDR2 YYDKDF (reference sequence). The CDR3 consists of 13 residues. In nucleotides, the CDR3 is TGTGCCACCAGCACCCTAGGGGCGGACGAGCAGTACTTC. This codes for CATSTLGADEQYF.

This sequence joins TRBV5-1 and TRBJ2-3, with D possibly TRBD2 on 6 matching bases. V gave up 7 bases and J gave up 4 bases, with 16 bases separating them. The CDR3 consists of 14 residues. Germline-derived CDR1 and CDR2 are SGHRS and YFSETQ. The CDR3 coding sequence is TGCGCCAGCCAGCTTCTGTCGGGAGCAGATACGCAGTATTTT. As protein: CASQLLSGADTQYF.

This rearrangement joins TRBV7-9 to TRBJ2-2; the match to TRBD1 covers 8 bases. Germline-derived CDR1 and CDR2 are SEHNR and FQNEAQ (reference sequence). The trim removed 3 bases at V and 3 bases at J, leaving 0 bases unmatched. The CDR3 loop spans 14 amino acids. CDR3 protein: CASSLTGDTGELFF. In DNA, the CDR3 is TGTGCCAGCAGCTTGACAGGGGACACCGGGGAGCTGTTTTTT.

The V call is TRBV29-1, the J call TRBJ1-1; tentative D call: TRBD1 (6 bases). Trimming cost V 7 bases and J 5 bases, with 11 bases left between them. This CDR3 is 11 amino acids long. The V gene's germline CDR1 is SQVTM and CDR2 ANQGSEA. CDR3 sequence: CSAYRDTEAFF. The CDR3 DNA is TGCAGCGCGTACAGGGATACTGAAGCTTTCTTT. Variable domain in full (rest from reference TRBV29-1 and TRBJ1-1): SAVISQKPSRDICQRGTSLTIQCQVDSQVTMMFWYRQQPGQSLTLIATANQGSEATYESGFVIDKFPISRPNLTFSTLTVSNMSPEDSSIYLCSAYRDTEAFFGQGTRLTVV.

The V call is TRBV30, the J call TRBJ1-4; D is uncertain. The CDR3 is made up of 15 amino acids. Germline values: CDR1 GTSNPN, CDR2 SVGIG (reference sequence). Trimming pared 5 bases from V and 4 bases from J, leaving 17 bases between. CDR3 residues: CAWRPNPGLNEKLFF. In DNA form, the CDR3 reads TGTGCCTGGCGTCCGAACCCAGGACTTAATGAAAAACTGTTTTTT.

The genes are TRBV7-3 and TRBJ2-1; 7 bases fit TRBD1. CDR3 length equals 14 residues. J lost 4 bases, V lost 5 bases, and 5 bases had no gene match. Germline V lookup: CDR1 SGHTA, CDR2 FQGTGA. CDR3 protein: CASSPRQGYNEQFF. The CDR3 nucleotides are TGTGCCAGCAGCCCCCGACAGGGATACAATGAGCAGTTCTTC.